This T cell receptor beta chain was recorded in a study of identical twins. The CDR3 loop spans 13 amino acids. Germline V gives CDR1 DFQATT, CDR2 SNEGSKA (reference sequence). V lost 3 bases to trimming and J lost 2 bases, with 10 bases between them. It was template switching that added a universal primer site, and there were unique molecular identifiers on the cDNA. MiXCR was run by TCRdb on the 5' RACE reads, yielding one entry per CDR3 protein. The profile shows 1.5 million to 2 million distinct CDR3 sequences, around 33% of them singletons. A note on this clonotype: As yet, its antigen is unknown.

Regarding the study as a whole: There were fewer insertions in abundant cord blood beta clonotypes, but memory repertoires showed no such pattern. Modeled out-of-frame TCR alpha sharing in monozygotic twins fell below observed levels.

The sequencing input was cord blood. This TCR derives from a newborn girl in good health. The gene calls are TRBV20-1 and TRBJ1-2; no reliable D call. This chain's CDR3 is CSARSALNYGYTF. Written as DNA, the CDR3 is TGCAGTGCTAGGTCGGCTTTAAACTATGGCTACACCTTC.